Following are 18 T cell receptor beta chains from one sample sequenced in a study of human T cells and chemical hapten exposure. TCRdb fed the RACE reads into MiXCR, producing one record per CDR3 protein. The profile shows 39,000 or so distinct CDR3 sequences, around 3.8% of them singletons. Time point indicated: patch test 1, 2 weeks after DPC sensitization. Treatment of the sample: therapeutic diphenylcyclopropenone sensitization with weekly scalp DPC. The total RNA was obtained from whole blood that was not fractionated. The input for sequencing was whole blood, taken in connection with sensitization to the hapten diphenylcyclopropenone (DPC). All receptors derive from a man aged 45-65 years with alopecia areata. Some clones in this sample may be carry-over from other donors' samples.

The sample holds many counts of this clonotype. The genes are TRBV6-5 and TRBJ1-5; 8 bases are a match to TRBD1. V was clipped by 2 bases and J by 6 bases; unmatched bases: 3. The CDR3 extends over 14 amino acids. Germline V gene data show CDR1 as MNHEY and CDR2 as SVGAGI. The CDR3 is CASSYGQGSQPQHF. CDR3 nucleotides: TGTGCCAGCAGTTACGGACAGGGTAGTCAGCCCCAGCATTTT.

This clonotype was found many times. The V gene is TRBV28, the J gene TRBJ2-7; no clear D. With 4 bases removed from V and 0 bases from J, the gap between germline ends came to 4 bases. The germline gives CDR1 MDHEN, CDR2 SYDVKM. This CDR3 is 12 amino acids long. This chain's CDR3 is CASSYSSYEQYF. The CDR3 DNA follows: TGTGCCAGCAGTTACAGCTCCTACGAGCAGTACTTC.

In its sample, this clonotype was seen many times. V is TRBV6-1 and J is TRBJ2-7; 7 bases align to TRBD1. Unmatched junction bases numbered 6, after V lost 6 bases and J lost 1 base. CDR3 length: 14 residues. Germline V gene lookup returns CDR1 MNHNS and CDR2 SASEGT. CDR3 DNA: TGTGCCAGCAGAAGGACAGGAGAGTCCTACGAGCAGTACTTC. Its protein is CASRRTGESYEQYF.

This clonotype was found many times. The rearrangement uses TRBV20-1 and TRBJ2-3, with 8 bases lining up with TRBD2. With 3 bases clipped from V and 6 bases from J, the junction kept 8 bases outside the gene matches. CDR1 is DFQATT and CDR2 is SNEGSKA in the germline V gene (reference sequence). This CDR3 has 14 amino acids. The CDR3 DNA reads TGCAGTGCTAGCAAGGCGGGAGGAGGCGATACGCAGTATTTT. It encodes CSASKAGGGDTQYF.

This clonotype was picked up a small number of times. V usage is TRBV5-1 and J usage is TRBJ1-1, with D tentatively TRBD1 (6 bases). The germline V gene encodes CDR1 SGHRS and CDR2 YFSETQ. The CDR3 is made up of 13 amino acids. Trimming cost V 4 bases and J 6 bases, with 13 bases left between them. The CDR3 coding sequence is TGCGCCAGCAGCCATCAAGGGGGTCCTGAAGCTTTCTTT. It codes for CASSHQGGPEAFF.

This clonotype has a count of ten or more. The chain couples TRBV9 to TRBJ2-1, with 10 bases lining up with TRBD2. Germline CDR1 is SGDLS and CDR2 is YYNGEE. The CDR3 covers 15 residues. With 0 bases clipped from V and 7 bases from J, the junction kept 4 bases outside the gene matches. The CDR3: CASSVASGSRNEQFF. For the CDR3, the DNA is TGTGCCAGCAGCGTAGCTAGCGGGAGTAGGAATGAGCAGTTCTTC.

This clonotype was counted at least ten times. The V gene is TRBV9, the J gene TRBJ2-2; 10 positions match TRBD2. The V segment lost 0 bases and the J segment 1 base; nucleotides outside the gene matches: 6. The germline gives CDR1 SGDLS, CDR2 YYNGEE. CDR3 size: 18 residues. The CDR3 nucleotides are TGTGCCAGCAGCGTAGAAGCTAGCGGGAGATTGAACACCGGGGAGCTGTTTTTT. Translation gives CASSVEASGRLNTGELFF.

At least ten counts were recorded for this clonotype. V gene TRBV12-3 or TRBV12-4 combines with J gene TRBJ1-3; tentatively, D is TRBD1 (5 bases). CDR3 length: 15 amino acids. The V end lost 6 bases, the J end lost 0 bases, and 12 bases lay between the germline ends. The CDR3 here is CASRSTAYSGNTIYF. The CDR3 bases are TGTGCCAGCAGGTCGACAGCCTACTCTGGAAACACCATATATTTT.

Ten or more counts support this clonotype. This sequence joins TRBV19 and TRBJ1-1; TRBD1 aligns across 10 bases. The CDR3 is 14 amino acids. Germline V gene sequence: CDR1 LNHDA, CDR2 SQIVND (reference sequence). After removal of 5 bases from V and 4 bases from J, the junction contained 4 bases not matched to a gene. CDR3 amino acids: CASSPRDRGTEAFF. In nucleotides, the CDR3 is TGTGCCAGTAGTCCACGGGACAGGGGCACTGAAGCTTTCTTT.

This clonotype occurred many times. This sequence joins TRBV7-9 and TRBJ2-3; 8 nucleotides line up with TRBD1. The CDR3 is 16 amino acids. Germline assignment: CDR1 SEHNR and CDR2 FQNEAQ (reference sequence). Unmatched junction bases numbered 2, after V lost 0 bases and J lost 0 bases. The CDR3 nucleotides read TGTGCCAGCAGCTTAGCTGGACAGGGAAGCACAGATACGCAGTATTTT. Its translation: CASSLAGQGSTDTQYF.

With regard to this clonotype: This sequence may be a read error, since a much larger clone differs from it by one base. This likely comes from a read error, as the CDR3 has no conserved phenylalanine or tryptophan at its end. V and J are TRBV7-2 and TRBJ2-5; 7 nucleotides align to TRBD2. Germline V gives CDR1 SGHTA, CDR2 FQGNSA. CDR3 length: 15 residues. J gave up 4 bases and V 4 bases, and 9 bases lay outside the gene matches. For the CDR3, the DNA is TGTGCCAGCAGCTACTCACCCGGGGGGATAGAGACCCAGTACTTA. Translated, it gives CASSYSPGGIETQYL.

This clonotype was seen many times. The J gene is TRBJ2-4, the V gene TRBV12-3 or TRBV12-4; possible D gene TRBD2, 5 bases. V lost 6 bases, J lost 6 bases, and 18 bases lay in between. CDR3 length: 15 amino acids. CDR3 sequence (DNA): TGTGCCAGCAGCCCATACCAGCGGCCCTCAAACATTCAGTACTTC. Translating it yields CASSPYQRPSNIQYF.

This clonotype was seen repeatedly, ten times or more. The gene calls are TRBV12-3 or TRBV12-4 and TRBJ2-7, with a possible D match to TRBD2 (6 bases). The CDR3 runs 16 residues. V was clipped by 3 bases and J by 1 base, with 16 bases between them. In DNA, the CDR3 is TGTGCCAGCAGTTTGGGTCCCCTAGCGATTTCCTACGAGCAGTACTTC. Residues: CASSLGPLAISYEQYF.

The CDR3 spells CSAQDGGYGYTF. The CDR3 region has the DNA TGCAGTGCTCAGGACGGCGGATATGGCTACACCTTC. The chain recombines TRBV20-1 with TRBJ1-2, with unresolved D. CDR3 length: 12 amino acids. Trimming shortened V by 5 bases and J by 5 bases, and 12 bases separated the two germline ends. Germline assignment: CDR1 DFQATT and CDR2 SNEGSKA (reference sequence).

This clonotype was seen ten or more times. The gene calls are TRBV19 and TRBJ2-7; D possibly matches TRBD1 or TRBD2 (5 bases each). The length of the CDR3 is 14 residues. V was cut by 3 bases and J by 3 bases, with 12 bases left in between. CDR1 is LNHDA and CDR2 is SQIVND in the germline V gene (reference sequence). CDR3 bases: TGTGCCAGTAGTATCCAGGGAGAGGGCTACGAGCAGTACTTC. This codes for CASSIQGEGYEQYF.

This clonotype was seen a handful of times. V and J are TRBV23-1 and TRBJ2-1, with 9 bases that match TRBD2. TRBV23-1 is labeled an ORF, and its function is uncertain. The CDR3 totals 14 residues. J gave up 1 base and V 5 bases, and 0 bases lay outside the gene matches. CDR3 loop: CASSGLASYNEQFF. CDR3 DNA: TGCGCCAGCAGTGGACTAGCGTCCTACAATGAGCAGTTCTTC.

This clonotype appeared many times. The chain joins TRBV2 to TRBJ2-1; D might be TRBD2 (6 bases). The CDR3 consists of 12 residues. V was trimmed by 6 bases and J by 13 bases, leaving 16 bases between them. Per germline, CDR1 SNHLY and CDR2 FYNNEI. The CDR3 spells CASSENRDFQFF. As DNA, the CDR3 is TGTGCCAGCAGCGAGAACCGGGACTTCCAGTTCTTC.

This clonotype occurred many times. The rearrangement uses TRBV24-1 and TRBJ2-1, with 7 bases aligning to TRBD1. CDR1 is KGHDR and CDR2 is SFDVKD in the germline V gene. The CDR3 extends over 16 amino acids. Trimming took 1 base from V and 5 from J; bases not matched to a gene: 7. The CDR3: CATSDLRTGSDNEQFF. The CDR3 coding sequence is TGTGCCACCAGTGATTTAAGGACAGGCTCGGACAATGAGCAGTTCTTC.